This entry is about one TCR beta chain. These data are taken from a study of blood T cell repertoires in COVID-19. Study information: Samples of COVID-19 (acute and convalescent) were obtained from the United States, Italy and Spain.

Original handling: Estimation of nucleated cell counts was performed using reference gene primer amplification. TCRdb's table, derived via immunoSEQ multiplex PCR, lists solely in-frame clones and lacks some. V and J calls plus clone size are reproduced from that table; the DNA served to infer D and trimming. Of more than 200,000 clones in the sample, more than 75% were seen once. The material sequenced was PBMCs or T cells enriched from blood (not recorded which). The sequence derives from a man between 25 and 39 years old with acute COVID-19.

The CDR3 here is CASSPREGRGTEAFF. The CDR3, as DNA: TGTGCCAGCAGCCCCCGGGAGGGGCGGGGCACTGAAGCTTTCTTT. This chain joins TRBV5-4 and TRBJ1-1, with D perhaps matching TRBD1 (5 bases). V gave up 4 bases and J gave up 4 bases, with 17 bases separating them. The CDR3 has 15 residues. CDR1 SGHNT and CDR2 YYREEE come from the germline V gene (reference sequence).